This T cell receptor (beta chain) was sequenced for a study of cytomegalovirus exposure and HLA in healthy donors. J gave up 2 bases and V 4 bases, and 19 bases lay outside the gene matches. Germline V gene sequence: CDR1 LNHNV, CDR2 YYDKDF (reference sequence). The CDR3 runs 20 residues. This clone was detected a few times. 60 Vbeta and 13 Jbeta primers were used in PCR. Measured with immunoSEQ multiplex PCR; TCRdb has only the in-frame clones, and not every one. The sample records some 200,000 clones, around 68% being singletons. The clonotype comes from a man aged 40-49 years in good health and CMV-seronegative. The gene calls are TRBV15 and TRBJ2-7, with 11 positions matching TRBD2. Input material: PBMCs. The CDR3 spells CATSTNSPTGDSGRAYEQYF. The CDR3 DNA sequence: TGTGCCACCAGCACCAATTCCCCGACAGGGGATAGCGGGAGGGCCTACGAGCAGTACTTC.